This T cell receptor (beta chain) was profiled in a study of blood T cell repertoires in COVID-19. This clone was detected only a few times. The CDR3 totals 15 residues. Measured with immunoSEQ multiplex PCR; TCRdb has only the in-frame clones, and not every one. The repertoire includes about 340,000 clones, more than 90% of them detected once, and approximately 18% sits in the top ten. The chain couples TRBV21-1 to TRBJ1-1. TRBV21-1 corresponds to a pseudogene. The clonotype originates from a woman aged 30 to 39 who had recovered from COVID-19. The sequencing sample was made of PBMCs or T cells enriched from blood (not recorded which). CDR3 DNA: TGTGCCAGCAGCAAAGGGGGGGGCTCGGACACTGAAGCTTTCTTT. As protein: CASSKGGGSDTEAFF.